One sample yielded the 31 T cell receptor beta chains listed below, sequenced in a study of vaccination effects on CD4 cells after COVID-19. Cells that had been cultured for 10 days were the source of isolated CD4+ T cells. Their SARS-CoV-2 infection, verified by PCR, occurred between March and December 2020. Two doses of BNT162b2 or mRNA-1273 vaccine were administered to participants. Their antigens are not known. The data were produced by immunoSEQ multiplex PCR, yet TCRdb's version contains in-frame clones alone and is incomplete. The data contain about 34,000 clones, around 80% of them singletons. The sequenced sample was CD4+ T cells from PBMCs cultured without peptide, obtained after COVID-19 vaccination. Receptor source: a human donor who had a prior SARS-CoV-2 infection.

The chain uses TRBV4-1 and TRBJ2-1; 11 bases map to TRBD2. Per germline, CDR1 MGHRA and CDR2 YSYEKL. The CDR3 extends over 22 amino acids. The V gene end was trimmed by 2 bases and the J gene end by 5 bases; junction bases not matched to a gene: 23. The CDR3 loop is CASSQYYEGRASGRWVNNEQFF. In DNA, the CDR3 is TGCGCCAGCAGCCAATACTATGAAGGCCGGGCTAGCGGGAGGTGGGTGAACAATGAGCAGTTCTTC.

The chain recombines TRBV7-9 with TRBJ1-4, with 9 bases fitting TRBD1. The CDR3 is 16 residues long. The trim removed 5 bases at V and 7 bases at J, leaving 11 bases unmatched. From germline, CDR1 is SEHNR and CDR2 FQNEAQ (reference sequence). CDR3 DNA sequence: TGTGCCAGCAGCAGAGACCCGGGACAGGGAGGTGAAAAACTGTTTTTT. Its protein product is CASSRDPGQGGEKLFF.

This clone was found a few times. The CDR3 bases are TGTGCCAGCCGGACCTCGAACACTGAAGCTTTCTTT. The encoded protein is CASRTSNTEAFF. The chain is built from TRBV6-5 and TRBJ1-1; D is unclear. The V gene lost 8 bases and the J gene lost 1 base, with 8 bases spanning the gap. This CDR3 comprises 12 residues. Germline lookup yields CDR1 MNHEY and CDR2 SVGAGI.

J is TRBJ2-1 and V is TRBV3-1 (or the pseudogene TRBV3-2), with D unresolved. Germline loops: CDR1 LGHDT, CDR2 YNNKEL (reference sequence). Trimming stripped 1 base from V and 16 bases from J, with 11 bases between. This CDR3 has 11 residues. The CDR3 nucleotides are TGTGCCAGCAGCCAAGGTGGAGATGTCTTCTTC. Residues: CASSQGGDVFF.

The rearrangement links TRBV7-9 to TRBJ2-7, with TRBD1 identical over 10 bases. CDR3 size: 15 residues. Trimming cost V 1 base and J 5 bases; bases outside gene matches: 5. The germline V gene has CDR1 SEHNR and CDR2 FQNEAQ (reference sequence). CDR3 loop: CASSLGQGAYHEQYF. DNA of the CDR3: TGTGCCAGCAGCTTAGGACAGGGGGCTTACCACGAGCAGTACTTC.

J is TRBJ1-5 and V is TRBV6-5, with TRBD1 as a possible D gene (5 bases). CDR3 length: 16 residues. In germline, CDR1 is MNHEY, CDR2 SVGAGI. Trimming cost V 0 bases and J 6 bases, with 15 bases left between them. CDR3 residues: CASSYSPTGIGQPQHF. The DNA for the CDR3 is TGTGCCAGCAGTTACTCACCCACAGGAATCGGTCAGCCCCAGCATTTT.

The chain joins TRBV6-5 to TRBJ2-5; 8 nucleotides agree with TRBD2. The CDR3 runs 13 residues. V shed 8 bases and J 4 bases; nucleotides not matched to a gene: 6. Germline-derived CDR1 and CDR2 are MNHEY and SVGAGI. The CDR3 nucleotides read TGTGCCAGCGCCCGGGGGGGGGTAGAGACCCAGTACTTC. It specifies CASARGGVETQYF.

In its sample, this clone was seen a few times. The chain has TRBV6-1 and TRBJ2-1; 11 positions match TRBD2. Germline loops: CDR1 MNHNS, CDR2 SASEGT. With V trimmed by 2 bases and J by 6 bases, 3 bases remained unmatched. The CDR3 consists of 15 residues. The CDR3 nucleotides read TGTGCCAGCAGTGAACTTAGCGGGGGGGCCAATGAGCAGTTCTTC. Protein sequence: CASSELSGGANEQFF.

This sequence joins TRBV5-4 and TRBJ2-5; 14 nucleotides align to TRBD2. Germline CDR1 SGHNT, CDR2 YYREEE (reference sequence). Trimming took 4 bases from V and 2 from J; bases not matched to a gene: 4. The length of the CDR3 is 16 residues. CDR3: CASSRRLAGGQETQYF. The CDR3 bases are TGTGCCAGCAGCCGTAGACTAGCGGGAGGGCAAGAGACCCAGTACTTC.

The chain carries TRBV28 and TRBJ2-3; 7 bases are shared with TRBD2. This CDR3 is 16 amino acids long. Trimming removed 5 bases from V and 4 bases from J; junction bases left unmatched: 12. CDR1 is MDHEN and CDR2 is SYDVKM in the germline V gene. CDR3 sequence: CASSLRGRGRSDTQYF. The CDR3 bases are TGTGCCAGCAGTCTACGAGGGAGGGGACGATCAGATACGCAGTATTTT.

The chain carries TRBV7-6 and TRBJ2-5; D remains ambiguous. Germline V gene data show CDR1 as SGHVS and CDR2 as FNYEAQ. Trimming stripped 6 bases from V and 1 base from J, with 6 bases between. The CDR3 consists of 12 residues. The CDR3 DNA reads TGTGCCAGCAGTCCCAGCCAAGAGACCCAGTACTTC. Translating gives CASSPSQETQYF.

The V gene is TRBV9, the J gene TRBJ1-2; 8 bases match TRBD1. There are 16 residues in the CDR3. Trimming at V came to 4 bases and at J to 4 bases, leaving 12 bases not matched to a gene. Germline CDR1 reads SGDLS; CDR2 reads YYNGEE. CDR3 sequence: CASSTGTGTTLYGYTF. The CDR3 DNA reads TGTGCCAGCAGCACAGGGACAGGAACAACCCTCTATGGCTACACCTTC.

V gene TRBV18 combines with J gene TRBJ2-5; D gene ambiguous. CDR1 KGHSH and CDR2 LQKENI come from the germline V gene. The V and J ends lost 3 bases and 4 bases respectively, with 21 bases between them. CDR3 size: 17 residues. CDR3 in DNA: TGTGCCAGCTCACCCGCTGGGCCAGCTATTCTGGGAGAGACCCAGTACTTC. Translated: CASSPAGPAILGETQYF.

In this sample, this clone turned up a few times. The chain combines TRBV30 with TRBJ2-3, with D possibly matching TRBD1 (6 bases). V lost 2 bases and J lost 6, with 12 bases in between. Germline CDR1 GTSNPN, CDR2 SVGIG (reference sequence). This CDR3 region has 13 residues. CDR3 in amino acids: CAWSQGIQDTQYF. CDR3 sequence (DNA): TGTGCCTGGAGTCAGGGGATACAGGATACGCAGTATTTT.

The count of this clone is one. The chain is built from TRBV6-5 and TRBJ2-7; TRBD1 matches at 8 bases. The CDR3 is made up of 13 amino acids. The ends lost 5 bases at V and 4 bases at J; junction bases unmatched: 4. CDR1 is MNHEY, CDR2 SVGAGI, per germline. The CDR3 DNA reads TGTGCCAGCAGTACACGGACAGGGTACGAGCAGTACTTC. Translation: CASSTRTGYEQYF.

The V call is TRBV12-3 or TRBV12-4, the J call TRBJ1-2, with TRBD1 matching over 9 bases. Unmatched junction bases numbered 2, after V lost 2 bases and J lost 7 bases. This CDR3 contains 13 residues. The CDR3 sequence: CASSLRTGVGYTF. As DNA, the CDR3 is TGTGCCAGCAGTTTAAGGACAGGGGTTGGCTACACCTTC.

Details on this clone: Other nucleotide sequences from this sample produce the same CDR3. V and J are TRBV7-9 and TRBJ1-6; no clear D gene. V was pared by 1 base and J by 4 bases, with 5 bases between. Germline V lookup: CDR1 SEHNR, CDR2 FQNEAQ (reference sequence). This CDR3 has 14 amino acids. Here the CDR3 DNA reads TGTGCCAGCAGCTTAGAACAATATAATTCACCCCTCCACTTT. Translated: CASSLEQYNSPLHF.

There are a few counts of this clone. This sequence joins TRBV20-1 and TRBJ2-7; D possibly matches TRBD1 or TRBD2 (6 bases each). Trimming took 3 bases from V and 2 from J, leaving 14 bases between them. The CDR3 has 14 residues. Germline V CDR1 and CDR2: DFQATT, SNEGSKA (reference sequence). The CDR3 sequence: CSASPGGITYEQYF. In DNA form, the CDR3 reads TGCAGTGCTAGTCCCGGGGGCATCACCTACGAGCAGTACTTC.

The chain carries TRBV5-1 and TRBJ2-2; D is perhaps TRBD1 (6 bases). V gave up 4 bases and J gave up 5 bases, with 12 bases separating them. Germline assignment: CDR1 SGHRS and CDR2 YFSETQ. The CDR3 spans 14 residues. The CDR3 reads CASSPRGQTGELFF. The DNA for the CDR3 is TGCGCCAGCAGCCCAAGAGGACAGACCGGGGAGCTGTTTTTT.

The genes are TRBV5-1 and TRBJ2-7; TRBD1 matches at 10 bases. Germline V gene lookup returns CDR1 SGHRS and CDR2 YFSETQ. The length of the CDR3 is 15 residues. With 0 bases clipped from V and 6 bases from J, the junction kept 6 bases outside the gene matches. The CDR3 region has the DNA TGCGCCAGCAGCTTGGCGGGACAGGGGTCCGGCGAGCAGTACTTC. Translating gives CASSLAGQGSGEQYF.

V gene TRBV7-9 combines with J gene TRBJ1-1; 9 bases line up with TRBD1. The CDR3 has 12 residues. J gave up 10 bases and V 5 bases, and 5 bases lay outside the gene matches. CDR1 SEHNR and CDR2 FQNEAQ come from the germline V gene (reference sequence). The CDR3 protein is CASSTDRGAAFF. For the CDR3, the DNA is TGTGCCAGCAGCACGGACAGGGGTGCAGCTTTCTTT.

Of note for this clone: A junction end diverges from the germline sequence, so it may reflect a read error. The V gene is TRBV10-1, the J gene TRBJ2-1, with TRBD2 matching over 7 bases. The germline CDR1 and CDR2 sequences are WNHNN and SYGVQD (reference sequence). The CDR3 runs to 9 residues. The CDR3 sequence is CASKGLHLF. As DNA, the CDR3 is TGCGCCAGCAAGGGACTACATCTCTTC.

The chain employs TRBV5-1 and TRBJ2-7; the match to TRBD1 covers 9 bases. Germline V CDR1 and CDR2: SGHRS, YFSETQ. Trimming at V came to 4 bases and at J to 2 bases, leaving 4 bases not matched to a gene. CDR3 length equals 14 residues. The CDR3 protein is CASSPGTGTYEQYF. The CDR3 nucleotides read TGCGCCAGCAGCCCCGGGACAGGGACCTACGAGCAGTACTTC.

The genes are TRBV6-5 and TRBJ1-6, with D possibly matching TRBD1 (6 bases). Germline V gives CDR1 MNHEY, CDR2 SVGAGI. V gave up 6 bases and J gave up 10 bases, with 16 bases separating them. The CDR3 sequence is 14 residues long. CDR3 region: CASRTGGHGSPLHF. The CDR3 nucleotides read TGTGCCAGCAGAACGGGGGGGCATGGGTCACCCCTCCACTTT.

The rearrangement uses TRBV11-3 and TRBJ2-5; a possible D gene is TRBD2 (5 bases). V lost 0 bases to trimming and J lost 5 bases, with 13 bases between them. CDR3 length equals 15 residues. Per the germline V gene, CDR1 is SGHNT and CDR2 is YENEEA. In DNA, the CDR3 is TGTGCCAGCAGCTTAGATCCGGGCGGGTCGGAGACCCAGTACTTC. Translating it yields CASSLDPGGSETQYF.

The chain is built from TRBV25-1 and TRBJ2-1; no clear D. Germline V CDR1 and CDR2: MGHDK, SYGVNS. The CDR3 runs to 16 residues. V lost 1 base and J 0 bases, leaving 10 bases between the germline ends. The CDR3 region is CASSELGISSYNEQFF. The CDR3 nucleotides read TGTGCCAGCAGTGAATTGGGGATATCCTCCTACAATGAGCAGTTCTTC.

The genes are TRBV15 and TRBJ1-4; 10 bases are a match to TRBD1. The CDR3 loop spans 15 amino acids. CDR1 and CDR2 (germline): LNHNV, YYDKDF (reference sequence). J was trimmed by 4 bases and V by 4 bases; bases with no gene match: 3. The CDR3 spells CATSIRTGGNEKLFF. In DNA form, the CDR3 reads TGTGCCACCAGCATCAGGACAGGGGGTAATGAAAAACTGTTTTTT.

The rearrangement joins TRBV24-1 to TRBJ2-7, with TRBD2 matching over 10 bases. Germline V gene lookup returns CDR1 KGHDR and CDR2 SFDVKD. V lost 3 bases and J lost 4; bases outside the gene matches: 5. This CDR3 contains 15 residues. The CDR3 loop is CATSDRTSGRYEQYF. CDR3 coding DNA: TGTGCCACCAGTGATCGGACTAGCGGAAGATACGAGCAGTACTTC.

CDR3 sequence (DNA): TGCGCCAGCAGCTTGGCCGGCGGGAGGAACACTGAAGCTTTCTTT. It encodes CASSLAGGRNTEAFF. This rearrangement joins TRBV5-1 to TRBJ1-1, with unresolved D. Germline V CDR1 and CDR2: SGHRS, YFSETQ. Deletions cut 0 bases from V and 1 base from J, with 10 bases between. This CDR3 contains 15 residues.

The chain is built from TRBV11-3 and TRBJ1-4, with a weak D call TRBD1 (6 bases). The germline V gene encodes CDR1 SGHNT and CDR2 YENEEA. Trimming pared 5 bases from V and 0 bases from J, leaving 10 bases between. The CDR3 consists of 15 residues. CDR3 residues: CASSKGDSTNEKLFF. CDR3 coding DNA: TGTGCCAGCAGCAAGGGGGACTCAACTAATGAAAAACTGTTTTTT.

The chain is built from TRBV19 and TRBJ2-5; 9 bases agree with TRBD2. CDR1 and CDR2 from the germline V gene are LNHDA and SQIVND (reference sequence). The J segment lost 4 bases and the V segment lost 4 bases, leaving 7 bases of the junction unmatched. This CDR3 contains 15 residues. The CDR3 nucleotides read TGTGCCAGTAGTAAAGATAGCGGGAGAGGAGAGACCCAGTACTTC. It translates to CASSKDSGRGETQYF.